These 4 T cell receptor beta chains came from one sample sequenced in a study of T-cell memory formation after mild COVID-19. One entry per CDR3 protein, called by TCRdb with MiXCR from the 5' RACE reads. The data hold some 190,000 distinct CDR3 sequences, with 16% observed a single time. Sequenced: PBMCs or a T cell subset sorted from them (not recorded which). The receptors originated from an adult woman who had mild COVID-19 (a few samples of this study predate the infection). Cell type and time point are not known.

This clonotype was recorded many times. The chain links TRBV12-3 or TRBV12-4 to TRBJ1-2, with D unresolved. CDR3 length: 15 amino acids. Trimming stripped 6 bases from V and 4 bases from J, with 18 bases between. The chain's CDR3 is CASSLQQTKIYGYTF. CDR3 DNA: TGTGCCAGCAGCCTACAGCAGACGAAAATCTATGGCTACACCTTC.

DNA of the CDR3: TGTGCCAGCAGCCCCAGGAGTTCGGGTTCCTACAATGAGCAGTTCTTC. This sequence encodes CASSPRSSGSYNEQFF. The chain has TRBV12-3 or TRBV12-4 and TRBJ2-1; no reliable D call. V was pared by 6 bases and J by 1 base, with 16 bases between. CDR3 size: 16 residues.

The CDR3: CASSFASGHKGAQYF. In DNA, the CDR3 is TGTGCCAGCAGTTTCGCCTCGGGCCATAAGGGGGCCCAGTACTTC. The gene calls are TRBV28 and TRBJ2-5, with a weak D call TRBD1 (6 bases). This CDR3 region has 15 residues. Trimming pared 3 bases from V and 9 bases from J, leaving 20 bases between. The germline CDR1 and CDR2 sequences are MDHEN and SYDVKM.

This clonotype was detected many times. The CDR3 is CASSPRRTGRYEQYF. The CDR3 DNA reads as TGTGCCAGCAGTCCTCGACGGACAGGGAGGTACGAGCAGTACTTC. The rearrangement uses TRBV12-3 or TRBV12-4 and TRBJ2-7, with 8 bases identical to TRBD1. This CDR3 region has 15 residues. V lost 5 bases to trimming and J lost 4 bases; unmatched junction nucleotides: 10.